This TCR beta chain stems from a study of coeliac disease. At the level of the study: Refractory coeliac disease type I meant no gluten-free diet response for over 12 months.

Here immunoSEQ multiplex PCR was the method, and the copy in TCRdb shows in-frame clones only, minus some. The sample has some 4,700 clones, 50% to 70% seen once. As concerns this clone: What it binds is unknown.

Broader study findings: Active celiac intraepithelial and lamina propria samples had lower TRB and TRG clonality than control samples. Most TRB amino acid sequences occurred in only one sample.

Trimming left V 0 bases short and J 3 bases short, with 12 bases between. Per germline, CDR1 MGHRA and CDR2 YSYEKL. CDR3 length equals 15 residues. This chain uses TRBV4-1 with TRBJ2-7, with D perhaps matching TRBD2 (6 bases). The TCR originated in a woman between 70 and 85 years old with celiac disease. Source material: lamina propria lymphocytes from the gut. The CDR3: CASSQDATSNYEQYF. CDR3 DNA sequence: TGCGCCAGCAGCCAAGACGCAACTAGCAACTACGAGCAGTACTTC.